Each of the 10 T cell receptor beta chains below was sequenced from the same sample in a study of cytomegalovirus exposure and HLA in healthy donors. A multiplex PCR was run with 60 Vbeta primers and 13 Jbeta primers. TCRdb's copy holds only in-frame clones and misses some; the assay was immunoSEQ multiplex PCR. The sample records 90,000 to 140,000 clones, 75% being singletons. Specimen: PBMCs. Receptors were obtained from a man aged 40-49 years in good health and CMV-seronegative.

This clone appeared a few times. The chain recombines TRBV19 with TRBJ2-2; no reliable D call. V shed 6 bases and J shed 1 base, with 9 bases lying between them. CDR1 and CDR2 from the germline V gene are LNHDA and SQIVND (reference sequence). The CDR3 totals 14 residues. This chain's CDR3 is CASRQQENTGELFF. The DNA for the CDR3 is TGTGCCAGTAGGCAACAAGAGAACACCGGGGAGCTGTTTTTT.

This clone has a handful of counts. Here the CDR3 DNA reads TGCGCCAGCAGCTTGGCCAGGGTTACTGAAGCTTTCTTT. Amino acid sequence: CASSLARVTEAFF. The rearrangement links TRBV5-1 to TRBJ1-1, with a weak D call TRBD1 (5 bases). Looked up from germline, CDR1 is SGHRS and CDR2 is YFSETQ. CDR3 length equals 13 residues. Between the trimmed V and J ends, which lost 0 bases and 5 bases, there was a span of 8 bases.

This chain joins TRBV10-1 and TRBJ2-5, with 15 bases fitting TRBD2. Germline V gives CDR1 WNHNN, CDR2 SYGVQD (reference sequence). J lost 5 bases, V lost 2 bases, and 3 bases had no gene match. The CDR3 loop spans 16 amino acids. CDR3 DNA: TGCGCCAGCAGTGAGGGGGGACTAGCGGGAGGTGAGACCCAGTACTTC. Its translation is CASSEGGLAGGETQYF.

V gene TRBV9 combines with J gene TRBJ2-7, with 7 positions matching TRBD2. The CDR3 has 16 residues. With V trimmed by 2 bases and J by 0 bases, 8 bases remained unmatched. Germline V CDR1 and CDR2: SGDLS, YYNGEE. This CDR3 is CASSVGGTTTSYEQYF. DNA for the CDR3: TGTGCCAGCAGCGTGGGAGGGACTACCACCTCCTACGAGCAGTACTTC.

The chain links TRBV7-6 to TRBJ2-1; D is perhaps TRBD2 (6 bases). The V end was cut by 5 bases, the J end by 0 bases, with 14 bases between. The CDR3 totals 16 residues. Germline CDR1 and CDR2: SGHVS and FNYEAQ. Here the CDR3 reads CASSRDGRGSYNEQFF. The CDR3 region has the DNA TGTGCCAGCAGCAGGGACGGGAGAGGCTCCTACAATGAGCAGTTCTTC. Drawing the rest from reference TRBV7-6 and TRBJ2-1, the complete variable domain is GAGVSQSPRYKVTKRGQDVALRCDPISGHVSLYWYRQALGQGPEFLTYFNYEAQQDKSGLPNDRFSAERPEGSISTLTIQRTEQRDSAMYRCASSRDGRGSYNEQFFGPGTRLTVL.

The CDR3 region is CASSIQGAGEKLFF. The DNA for the CDR3 is TGCGCCAGCAGCATACAGGGGGCGGGGGAAAAACTGTTTTTT. The chain couples TRBV5-1 to TRBJ1-4; 9 nucleotides match TRBD1. The CDR3 totals 14 residues. Looked up from germline, CDR1 is SGHRS and CDR2 is YFSETQ. With V trimmed by 4 bases and J by 8 bases, 6 bases remained unmatched.

The chain has TRBV4-2 and TRBJ2-3; TRBD2 aligns across 9 bases. The J segment lost 6 bases and the V segment lost 0 bases, leaving 16 bases of the junction unmatched. The CDR3 length is 19 residues. Germline CDR1 and CDR2: LGHNA and YNFKEQ. CDR3 DNA sequence: TGTGCCAGCAGCCAAGATCTTGGGCTAGCGGGGTCCATGGGGGATACGCAGTATTTT. Its protein is CASSQDLGLAGSMGDTQYF.

The chain combines TRBV10-3 with TRBJ2-7; 7 bases map to TRBD1. J gave up 6 bases and V 6 bases, and 14 bases lay outside the gene matches. Germline V gene lookup returns CDR1 ENHRY and CDR2 SYGVKD. CDR3 size: 15 residues. CDR3 DNA sequence: TGTGCCATCAGCCTGCGAACCGGGACAGAGGGCGAGCAGTACTTC. It specifies CAISLRTGTEGEQYF.

This clone was seen only a few times. Mismatch with germline at one junction end may stem from a read error. The chain is built from TRBV7-9 and TRBJ1-2, with D unclear. Germline V lookup: CDR1 SEHNR, CDR2 FQNEAQ (reference sequence). CDR3 length equals 12 residues. CDR3 protein: CSSSLGHYGYTF. The CDR3 DNA follows: TGTTCCAGCAGCTTAGGGCACTATGGCTACACCTTC.

This clone occurred a few times. This chain connects TRBV20-1 to TRBJ2-7; D not resolved. V gave up 5 bases and J gave up 3 bases, with 8 bases separating them. Germline lookup yields CDR1 DFQATT and CDR2 SNEGSKA (reference sequence). The CDR3 sequence is 11 residues long. The CDR3 DNA reads as TGCAGTGCTGTTCAAAACTACGAGCAGTACTTC. Protein: CSAVQNYEQYF.